What follows describes a single T cell receptor beta chain. What it binds is unknown. This table comes from immunoSEQ multiplex PCR, and its TCRdb copy is limited to in-frame clones, with some not included. Among 1.5 million to 2.5 million clones listed, just under 95% were seen once. The record originates from a study of shared clonotypes between healthy human individuals. V was pared by 8 bases and J by 10 bases, with 13 bases between. The CDR3 runs to 11 residues. Germline assignment: CDR1 SEHNR and CDR2 FQNEAQ (reference sequence). Notes on the study in general: Among donors, clonotype sharing was expected to be affected by sequencing depth. What limited the represented genetic and exposure-history diversity was the small number of donors. Generation probabilities were higher for clonotypes shared across all four sorted-subset donors than for unshared ones.

Positive CCR7 selection of CD45RO-negative cells yielded the naive CD8 cells, and terminally differentiated effector memory CD45RA+ cells were excluded. Sequencing was carried out using naive CD8+ T cells sorted from blood. This chain joins TRBV7-9 and TRBJ2-3, with D perhaps being TRBD1 or TRBD2 (6 bases each). This clonotype was obtained from a man between 18 and 29 years old in good health. The CDR3 here is CASEGGKAQYF. Here the CDR3 DNA reads TGTGCCAGCGAGGGGGGTAAGGCGCAGTATTTT.